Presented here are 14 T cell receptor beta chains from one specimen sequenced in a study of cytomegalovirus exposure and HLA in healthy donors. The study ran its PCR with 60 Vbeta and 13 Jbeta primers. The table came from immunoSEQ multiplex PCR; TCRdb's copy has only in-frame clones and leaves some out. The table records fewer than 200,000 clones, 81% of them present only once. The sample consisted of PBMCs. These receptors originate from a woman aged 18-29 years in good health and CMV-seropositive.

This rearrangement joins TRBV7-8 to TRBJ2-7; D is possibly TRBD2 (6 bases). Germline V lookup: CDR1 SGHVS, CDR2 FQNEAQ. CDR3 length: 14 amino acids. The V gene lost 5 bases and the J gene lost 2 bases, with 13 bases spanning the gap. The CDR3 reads CASSVSGSTYEQYF. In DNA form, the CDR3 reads TGTGCCAGCAGCGTTAGCGGATCAACCTACGAGCAGTACTTC.

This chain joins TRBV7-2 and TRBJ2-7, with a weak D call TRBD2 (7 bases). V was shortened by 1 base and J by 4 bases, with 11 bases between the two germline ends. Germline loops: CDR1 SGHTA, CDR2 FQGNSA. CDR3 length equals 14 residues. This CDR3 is CASSLEGGAYEQYF. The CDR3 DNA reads TGTGCCAGCAGCTTAGAGGGGGGGGCTTACGAGCAGTACTTC.

For the CDR3, the DNA is TGCGCCAGCAGCCAAGATAGTGATCTGTTCGGTACGCAGTATTTT. The encoded protein is CASSQDSDLFGTQYF. The genes are TRBV4-1 and TRBJ2-3, with D unclear. The length of the CDR3 is 15 residues. From germline, CDR1 is MGHRA and CDR2 YSYEKL. V was cut by 0 bases and J by 8 bases, with 15 bases left in between.

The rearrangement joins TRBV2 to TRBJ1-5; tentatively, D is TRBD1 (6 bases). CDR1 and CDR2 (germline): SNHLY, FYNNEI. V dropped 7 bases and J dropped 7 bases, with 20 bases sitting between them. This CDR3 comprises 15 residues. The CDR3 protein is CASTFLQTGRQPQHF. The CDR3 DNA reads TGTGCCAGCACTTTCCTCCAGACAGGAAGGCAGCCCCAGCATTTT.

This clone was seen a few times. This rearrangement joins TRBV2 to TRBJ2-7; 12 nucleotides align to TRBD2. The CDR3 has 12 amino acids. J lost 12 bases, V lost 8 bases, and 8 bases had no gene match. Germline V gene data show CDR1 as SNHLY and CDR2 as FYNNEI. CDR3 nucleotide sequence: TGTGCCAGCGCCGGACTAGCGGGGATTCGGTACTTC. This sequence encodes CASAGLAGIRYF.

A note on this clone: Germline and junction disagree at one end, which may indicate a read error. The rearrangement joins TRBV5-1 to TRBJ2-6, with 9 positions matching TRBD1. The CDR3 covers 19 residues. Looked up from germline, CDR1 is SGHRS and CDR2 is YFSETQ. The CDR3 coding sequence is TGCGCCAGCAGCGCAGCCGGGACAGGGCCCTTGGCTGGGGCCAACGGCCTGACTTTC. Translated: CASSAAGTGPLAGANGLTF.

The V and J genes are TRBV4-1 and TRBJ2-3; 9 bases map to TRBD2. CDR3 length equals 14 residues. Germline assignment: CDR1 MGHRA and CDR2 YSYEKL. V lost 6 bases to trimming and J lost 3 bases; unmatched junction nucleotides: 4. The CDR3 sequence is CASSRGGVTDTQYF. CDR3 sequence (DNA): TGCGCCAGCAGTCGCGGGGGGGTAACAGATACGCAGTATTTT.

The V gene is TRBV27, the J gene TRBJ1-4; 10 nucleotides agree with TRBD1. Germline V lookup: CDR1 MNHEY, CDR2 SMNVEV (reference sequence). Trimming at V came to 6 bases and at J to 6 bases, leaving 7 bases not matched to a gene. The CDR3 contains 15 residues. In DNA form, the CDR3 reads TGTGCCAGCAGAAAACCGGGACAGGGGTATGAAAAACTGTTTTTT. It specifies CASRKPGQGYEKLFF.

CDR3 in DNA: TGTGCCAGCAGCGTTGACGGGACTAGCGGGGCCTATGAGCAGTTCTTC. It specifies CASSVDGTSGAYEQFF. The rearrangement uses TRBV7-2 and TRBJ2-1, with TRBD2 matching 13 bases. The V gene end was trimmed by 5 bases and the J gene end by 8 bases; junction bases not matched to a gene: 9. Germline V gives CDR1 SGHTA, CDR2 FQGNSA. This CDR3 spans 16 amino acids.

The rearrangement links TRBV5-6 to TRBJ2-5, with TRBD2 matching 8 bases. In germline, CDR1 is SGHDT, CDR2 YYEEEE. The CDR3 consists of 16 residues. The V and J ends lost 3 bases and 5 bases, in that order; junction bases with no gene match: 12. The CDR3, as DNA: TGTGCCAGCAGCTCGGGACTAGGAGGGTTCGTTGAGACCCAGTACTTC. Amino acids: CASSSGLGGFVETQYF.

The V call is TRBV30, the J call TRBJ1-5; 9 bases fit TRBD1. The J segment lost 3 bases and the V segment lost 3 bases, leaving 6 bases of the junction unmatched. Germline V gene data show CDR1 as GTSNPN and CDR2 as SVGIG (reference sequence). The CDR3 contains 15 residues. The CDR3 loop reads CAWSDGTGNNQPQHF. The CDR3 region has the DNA TGTGCCTGGAGCGATGGGACAGGGAACAATCAGCCCCAGCATTTT.

CDR3 DNA sequence: TGTGCCAGCAGCCGCCCGGGACAGGGGGTAGTGGATGGCTACACCTTC. As protein: CASSRPGQGVVDGYTF. This chain links TRBV7-2 with TRBJ1-2, with TRBD1 identical over 11 bases. This CDR3 region has 16 residues. J gave up 6 bases and V 5 bases, and 11 bases lay outside the gene matches. CDR1 SGHTA and CDR2 FQGNSA come from the germline V gene.

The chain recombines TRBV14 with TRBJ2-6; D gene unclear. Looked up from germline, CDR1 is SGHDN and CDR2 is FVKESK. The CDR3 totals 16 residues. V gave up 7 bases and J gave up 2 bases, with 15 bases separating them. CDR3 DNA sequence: TGTGCCAGCACTAAGAGTTACTCTCCTGGGGCCAACGTCCTGACTTTC. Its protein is CASTKSYSPGANVLTF.

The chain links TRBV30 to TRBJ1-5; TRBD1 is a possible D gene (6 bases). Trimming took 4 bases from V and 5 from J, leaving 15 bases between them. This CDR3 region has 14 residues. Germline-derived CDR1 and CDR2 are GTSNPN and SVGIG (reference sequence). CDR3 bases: TGTGCCTGGACCAAAAGCGGGGGCGATCAGCCCCAGCATTTT. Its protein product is CAWTKSGGDQPQHF.